This T cell receptor (beta chain) derives from a study of cytomegalovirus exposure and HLA in healthy donors. Overall study: There were 100 million to 120 million unique TCR beta sequences, drawn from about 179 million T cells, in an earlier analysis. General study findings and limits: The study designated over 150 TCR beta chains cytomegalovirus-associated.

The PCR employed 60 Vbeta primers together with 13 Jbeta primers. Profiled with immunoSEQ multiplex PCR; TCRdb holds only in-frame clones, not every one. This repertoire shows hundreds of thousands of clones, more than 55% found once; its top ten account for approximately 2.1%. Notes on this clone: Antigen unknown. Relative to the germline gene, one junction end is altered; a read error may explain this.

Specimen: PBMCs. This TCR came from a female donor in good health and CMV-seronegative.

The chain's CDR3 is CASSLSGTGVGEQFF. The CDR3 nucleotides are TGTGCTAGCAGCTTATCCGGGACAGGGGTTGGTGAGCAGTTCTTC. This rearrangement joins TRBV7-7 to TRBJ2-1, with 10 bases lining up with TRBD1. The V gene's germline CDR1 is SSHAT and CDR2 FNYEAQ (reference sequence). The CDR3 has 15 residues.